Here is one T cell receptor beta chain with its context. The CDR3 runs 14 residues. Germline loops: CDR1 SGHDT, CDR2 YYEEEE. Trimming shortened V by 2 bases and J by 0 bases, and 9 bases separated the two germline ends. In the original processing: Amplification of reference gene primers provided the estimated nucleated cell counts. Sequencing was performed with immunoSEQ multiplex PCR; in TCRdb, only in-frame clones are kept and a portion is missing. V and J calls and clone size are copied from that table; D and trimming were computed from the DNA. The data contain a few hundred thousand clones, roughly 88% of them seen just once; the ten biggest clones take up around an eighth. The sample comes from a study of blood T cell repertoires in COVID-19.

Sequencing was performed on peripheral blood. The chain recombines TRBV5-6 with TRBJ2-7; D not resolved. The receptor was isolated from an elderly man with acute or convalescent COVID-19. CDR3 region: CASSFQANSYEQYF. The DNA of the CDR3 is TGTGCCAGCAGCTTTCAAGCGAACTCCTACGAGCAGTACTTC.